This T cell receptor beta chain appears in the sequencing data of a study of T cell responses to AZD1222 COVID-19 vaccine. The V segment lost 5 bases and the J segment 6 bases; nucleotides outside the gene matches: 7. This CDR3 has 15 amino acids. Germline loops: CDR1 WSHSY, CDR2 SAAADI. The method was immunoSEQ multiplex PCR; TCRdb's version includes in-frame clones alone and lacks a portion of them. This table holds over 90,000 clones, 92% found once. The input for sequencing was peripheral blood, taken 28 days after the second AZD1222 dose. This rearrangement joins TRBV10-2 to TRBJ2-3; 11 nucleotides match TRBD2. The sequence derives from an adult who received the AZD1222 COVID-19 vaccine. The CDR3 spells CASSPSGGLPDTQYF. The CDR3 nucleotides read TGCGCCAGCAGTCCTAGCGGGGGGCTTCCCGATACGCAGTATTTT.